A single sample is the source of the 9 T cell receptor beta chains below, sequenced in a study of control samples from healthy donors and cancer patients (dated by TCRdb to 2018 to 2020). Library method: the immunoSEQ multiplex PCR assay. TCRdb retrieved this table from immuneACCESS and kept in-frame rearrangements only. Not all clones are present; in checked studies, unresolved V genes account for under half, and no reason is known for the remainder. The sample table contains around 140,000 clones; only one count was recorded for roughly 92% of them. Around 6% of the sample rests with the top ten. Material: blood. These receptors were collected from a man between 18 and 35 years old in good health.

The chain combines TRBV29-1 with TRBJ1-2, with D maybe TRBD1 (6 bases). The CDR3 consists of 14 residues. Germline-derived CDR1 and CDR2 are SQVTM and ANQGSEA. V lost 6 bases, J lost 4 bases, and 18 bases lay in between. The CDR3 spells CSVPDVQGSYGYTF. CDR3 bases: TGCAGCGTACCCGATGTACAGGGTTCCTATGGCTACACCTTC.

The gene calls are TRBV6-6 and TRBJ1-1; D remains ambiguous. The CDR3 length is 13 residues. The germline V gene has CDR1 MNHNY and CDR2 SVGAGI (reference sequence). V lost 6 bases to trimming and J lost 6 bases, with 14 bases between them. The CDR3 DNA sequence: TGTGCCAGCAGCCCCGGAGATGTGCCTGAAGCTTTCTTT. It is translated as CASSPGDVPEAFF.

The V gene is TRBV6-4, the J gene TRBJ1-2; no clear D gene. CDR1 MRHNA and CDR2 SNTAGT come from the germline V gene. CDR3 length equals 14 residues. Trimming stripped 2 bases from V and 8 bases from J, with 15 bases between. The CDR3 coding sequence is TGTGCCAGCAGTGACCCAATTACTTCTCCAGGCTACACCTTC. Amino acid sequence: CASSDPITSPGYTF.

The gene calls are TRBV18 and TRBJ1-1, with D uncertain. The CDR3 is made up of 15 amino acids. Trimming took off 1 base at V and 10 bases at J, with 19 bases between the two ends. Looked up from germline, CDR1 is KGHSH and CDR2 is LQKENI. The CDR3 loop reads CASSPLGDSNMGAFF. CDR3 coding DNA: TGTGCCAGCTCACCACTCGGAGACTCGAATATGGGAGCTTTCTTT.

The chain uses TRBV19 and TRBJ1-2, with a weak D call TRBD1 (5 bases). Trimming removed 6 bases from V and 6 bases from J, with 17 bases in between. CDR3 size: 14 residues. The germline CDR1 and CDR2 sequences are LNHDA and SQIVND (reference sequence). CDR3 residues: CASSPLGTRNGYTF. The CDR3 region has the DNA TGTGCCAGTAGCCCTTTGGGGACCAGGAATGGCTACACCTTC.

Here the CDR3 reads CASSTPETLRQETQYF. The CDR3 region has the DNA TGTGCCAGCAGCACCCCAGAAACCCTAAGACAAGAGACCCAGTACTTC. The chain uses TRBV21-1 and TRBJ2-5. TRBV21-1 corresponds to a pseudogene. The CDR3 totals 16 residues.

The V gene is TRBV6-5, the J gene TRBJ1-1; possibly TRBD1 for D (5 bases). V was cut by 6 bases and J by 0 bases, with 11 bases left in between. The CDR3 is made up of 14 amino acids. Per germline, CDR1 MNHEY and CDR2 SVGAGI. The CDR3, as DNA: TGTGCCAGCAGAACAGGTTGGGTGAACACTGAAGCTTTCTTT. Protein: CASRTGWVNTEAFF.

The chain uses TRBV9 and TRBJ2-6, with D hard to call. The CDR3 spans 16 residues. Trimming shortened V by 0 bases and J by 0 bases, and 7 bases separated the two germline ends. The germline gives CDR1 SGDLS, CDR2 YYNGEE. The CDR3 spells CASSVGVSSGANVLTF. DNA for the CDR3: TGTGCCAGCAGCGTAGGTGTCAGCTCTGGGGCCAACGTCCTGACTTTC.

A single count supports this clone. The chain couples TRBV27 to TRBJ2-2; 10 bases map to TRBD2. V trimming: 2 bases; J trimming: 6 bases; junction bases outside the gene matches: 6. Germline CDR1 is MNHEY and CDR2 is SMNVEV (reference sequence). This CDR3 has 16 residues. The CDR3: CASSLLAGAYSGELFF. DNA for the CDR3: TGTGCCAGCAGTTTACTAGCGGGGGCCTATTCCGGGGAGCTGTTTTTT.